This T cell receptor beta chain was obtained from a study of T cell repertoires in cytomegalovirus infection. Turning to the study itself: Shared public TCR beta signatures pointed to both CMV infection and a matching HLA type. General observations from the study: Clonotypes of TCR beta that were HLA-C-restricted and CMV-specific dominated the ex vivo response. Based on cumulative public TCR beta family frequency, carriers of CMV plus the relevant HLA were identified.

CDR3 length equals 17 residues. Germline V CDR1 and CDR2: LNHDA, SQIVND (reference sequence). TCRdb analysed the reads with MiXCR anew, one entry per CDR3 protein. Of a few hundred thousand distinct CDR3 sequences listed, 15% to 20% were seen once; the top ten hold 7.5% to 9.5%. On this clonotype itself: Its antigen is unknown. One end of the junction fails to match germline, which may point to a read error.

The rearrangement links TRBV19 to TRBJ1-1; 8 bases align to TRBD1. Sample: PBMCs. This TCR derives from a human donor in good health (CMV status not recorded). Some clones in this sample may be carry-over from other donors' samples. This CDR3 is CVSSLLTGARLGTEAFF. In nucleotides, the CDR3 is TGTGTCAGTAGTTTGCTGACAGGGGCGCGATTGGGCACTGAAGCTTTCTTT. The variable domain in full, completed from reference TRBV19 and TRBJ1-1, reads DGGITQSPKYLFRKEGQNVTLSCEQNLNHDAMYWYRQDPGQGLRLIYYSQIVNDFQKGDIAEGYSVSREKKESFPLTVTSAQKNPTAFYLCVSSLLTGARLGTEAFFGQGTRLTVV.